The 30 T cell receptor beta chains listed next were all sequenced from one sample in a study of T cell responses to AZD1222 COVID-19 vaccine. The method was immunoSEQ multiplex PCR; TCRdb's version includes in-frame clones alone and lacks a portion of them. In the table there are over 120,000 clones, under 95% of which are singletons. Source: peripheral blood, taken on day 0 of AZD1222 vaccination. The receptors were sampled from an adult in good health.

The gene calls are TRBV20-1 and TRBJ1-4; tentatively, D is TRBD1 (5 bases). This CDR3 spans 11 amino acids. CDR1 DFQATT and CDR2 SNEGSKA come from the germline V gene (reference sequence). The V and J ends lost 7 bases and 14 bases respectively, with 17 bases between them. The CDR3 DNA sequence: TGCAGTGGCCGTGGTCGGGACGGGCTGTTTTTT. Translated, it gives CSGRGRDGLFF.

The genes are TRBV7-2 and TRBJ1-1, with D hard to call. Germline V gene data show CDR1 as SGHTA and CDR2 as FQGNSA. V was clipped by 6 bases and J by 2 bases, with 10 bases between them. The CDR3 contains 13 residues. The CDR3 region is CASRIDGNTEAFF. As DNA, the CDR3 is TGTGCCAGCAGGATTGACGGAAACACTGAAGCTTTCTTT.

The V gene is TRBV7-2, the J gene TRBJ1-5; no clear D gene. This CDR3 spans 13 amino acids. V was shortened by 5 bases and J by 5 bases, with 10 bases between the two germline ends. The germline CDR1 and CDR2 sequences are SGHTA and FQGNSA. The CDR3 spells CASSDGRDQPQHF. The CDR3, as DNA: TGTGCCAGCAGCGATGGGAGGGATCAGCCCCAGCATTTT.

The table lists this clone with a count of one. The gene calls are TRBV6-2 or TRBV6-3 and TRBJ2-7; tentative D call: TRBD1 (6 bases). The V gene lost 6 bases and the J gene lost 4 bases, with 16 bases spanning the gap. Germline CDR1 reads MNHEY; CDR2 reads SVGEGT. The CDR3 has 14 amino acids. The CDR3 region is CASSRGQRGYEQYF. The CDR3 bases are TGTGCCAGCAGCCGTGGACAGAGAGGATACGAGCAGTACTTC.

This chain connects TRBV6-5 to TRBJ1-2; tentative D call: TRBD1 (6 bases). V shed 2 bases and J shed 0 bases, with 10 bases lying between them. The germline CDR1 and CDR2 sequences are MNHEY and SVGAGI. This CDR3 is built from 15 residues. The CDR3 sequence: CASSYVGGTNYGYTF. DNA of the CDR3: TGTGCCAGCAGTTACGTAGGGGGGACTAACTATGGCTACACCTTC.

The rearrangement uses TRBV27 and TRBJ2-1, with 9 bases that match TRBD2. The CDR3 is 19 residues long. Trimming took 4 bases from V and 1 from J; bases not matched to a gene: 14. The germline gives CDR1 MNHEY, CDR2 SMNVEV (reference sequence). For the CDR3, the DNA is TGTGCCAGCAGTTCGCGCGGGGGGGCTAAAACGAGGTCCTACAATGAGCAGTTCTTC. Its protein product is CASSSRGGAKTRSYNEQFF.

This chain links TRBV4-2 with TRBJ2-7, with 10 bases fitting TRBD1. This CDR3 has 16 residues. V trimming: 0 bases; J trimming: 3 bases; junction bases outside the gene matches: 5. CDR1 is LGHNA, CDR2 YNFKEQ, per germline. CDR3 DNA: TGTGCCAGCAGCCAAGAGTACGGGACAGGGGTCTACGAGCAGTACTTC. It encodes CASSQEYGTGVYEQYF.

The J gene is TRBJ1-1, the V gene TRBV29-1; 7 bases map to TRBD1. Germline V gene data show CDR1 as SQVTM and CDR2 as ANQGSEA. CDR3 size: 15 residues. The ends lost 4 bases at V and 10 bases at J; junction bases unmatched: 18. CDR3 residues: CSVVRYGTVSSRAFF. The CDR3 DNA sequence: TGCAGCGTTGTTCGGTATGGGACAGTAAGTTCGCGAGCTTTCTTT.

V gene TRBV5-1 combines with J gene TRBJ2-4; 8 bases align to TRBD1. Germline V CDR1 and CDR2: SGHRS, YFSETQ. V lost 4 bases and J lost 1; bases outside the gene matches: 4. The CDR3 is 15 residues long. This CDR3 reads CASSLPGGAKNIQYF. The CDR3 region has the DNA TGCGCCAGCAGCCTTCCAGGGGGCGCCAAAAACATTCAGTACTTC. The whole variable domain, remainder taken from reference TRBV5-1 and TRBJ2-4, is KAGVTQTPRYLIKTRGQQVTLSCSPISGHRSVSWYQQTPGQGLQFLFEYFSETQRNKGNFPGRFSGRQFSNSRSEMNVSTLELGDSALYLCASSLPGGAKNIQYFGAGTRLSVL.

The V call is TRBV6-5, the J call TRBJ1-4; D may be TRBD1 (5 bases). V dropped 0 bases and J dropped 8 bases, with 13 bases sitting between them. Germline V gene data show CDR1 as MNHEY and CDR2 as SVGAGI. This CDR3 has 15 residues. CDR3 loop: CASSYSMGLMEKLFF. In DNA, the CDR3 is TGTGCCAGCAGTTACTCGATGGGGCTGATGGAAAAACTGTTTTTT.

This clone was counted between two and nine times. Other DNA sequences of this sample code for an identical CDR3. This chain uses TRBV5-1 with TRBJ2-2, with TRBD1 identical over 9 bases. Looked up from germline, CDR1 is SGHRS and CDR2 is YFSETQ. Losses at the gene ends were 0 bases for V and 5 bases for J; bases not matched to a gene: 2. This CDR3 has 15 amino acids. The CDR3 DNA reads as TGCGCCAGCAGCTTGGGACAGGGGGGAACCGGGGAGCTGTTTTTT. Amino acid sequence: CASSLGQGGTGELFF. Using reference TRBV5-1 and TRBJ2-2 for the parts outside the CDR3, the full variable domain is KAGVTQTPRYLIKTRGQQVTLSCSPISGHRSVSWYQQTPGQGLQFLFEYFSETQRNKGNFPGRFSGRQFSNSRSEMNVSTLELGDSALYLCASSLGQGGTGELFFGEGSRLTVL.

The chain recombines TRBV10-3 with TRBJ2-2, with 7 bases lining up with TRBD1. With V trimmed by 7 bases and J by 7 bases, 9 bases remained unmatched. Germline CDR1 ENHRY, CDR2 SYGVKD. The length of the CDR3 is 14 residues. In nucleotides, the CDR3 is TGTGCCATCACCGGATCGGGACAGCGCGGGGAGCTGTTTTTT. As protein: CAITGSGQRGELFF.

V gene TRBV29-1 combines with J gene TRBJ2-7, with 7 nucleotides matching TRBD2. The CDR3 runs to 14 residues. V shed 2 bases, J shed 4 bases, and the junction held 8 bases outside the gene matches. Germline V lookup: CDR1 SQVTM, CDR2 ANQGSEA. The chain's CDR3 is CSVELGGTRYEQYF. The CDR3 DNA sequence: TGCAGCGTTGAATTGGGGGGGACCCGGTACGAGCAGTACTTC.

CDR3 amino acids: CASGSSGGETQYF. The CDR3, as DNA: TGTGCTAGTGGTTCCAGCGGAGGGGAGACCCAGTACTTC. The chain uses TRBV12-5 and TRBJ2-5, with D perhaps TRBD2 (6 bases). This CDR3 spans 13 amino acids. The germline V gene has CDR1 LGHNT and CDR2 FRNRAP. The germline V and J ends were trimmed by 4 bases and 5 bases, with 11 bases remaining between them.

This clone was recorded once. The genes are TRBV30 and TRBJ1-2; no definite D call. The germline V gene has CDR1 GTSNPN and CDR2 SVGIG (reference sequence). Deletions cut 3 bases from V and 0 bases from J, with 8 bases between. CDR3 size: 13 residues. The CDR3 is CAWRPYTNYGYTF. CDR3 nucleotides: TGTGCCTGGAGGCCCTATACTAACTATGGCTACACCTTC.

For the CDR3, the DNA is TGTGCCAGTGTTCGGGGGCGAAGAGGAGAGACCCAGTACTTC. This codes for CASVRGRRGETQYF. This rearrangement joins TRBV19 to TRBJ2-5; D may match TRBD1 or TRBD2 (6 bases each). With 8 bases removed from V and 4 bases from J, the gap between germline ends came to 17 bases. CDR3 length: 14 residues. Germline lookup yields CDR1 LNHDA and CDR2 SQIVND (reference sequence).

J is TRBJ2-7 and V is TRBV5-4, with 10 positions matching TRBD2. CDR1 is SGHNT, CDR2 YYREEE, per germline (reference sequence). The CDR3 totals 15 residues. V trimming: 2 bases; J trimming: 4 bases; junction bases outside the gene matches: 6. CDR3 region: CASSLGLAERYEQYF. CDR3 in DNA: TGTGCCAGCAGCTTAGGACTAGCGGAGAGGTACGAGCAGTACTTC.

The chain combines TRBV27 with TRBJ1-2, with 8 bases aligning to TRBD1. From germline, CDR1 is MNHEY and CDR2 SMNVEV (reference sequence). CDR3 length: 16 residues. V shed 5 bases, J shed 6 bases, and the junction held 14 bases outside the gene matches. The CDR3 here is CASSTSTGDKDDGYTF. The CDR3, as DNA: TGTGCCAGCAGTACCTCGACAGGGGATAAGGACGATGGCTACACCTTC.

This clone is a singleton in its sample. The CDR3: CASSQTGPLHF. The CDR3 DNA follows: TGTGCCAGCAGTCAAACAGGGCCCCTCCACTTT. The genes are TRBV2 and TRBJ1-6, with D possibly being TRBD1 (6 bases). This CDR3 has 11 residues. The germline CDR1 and CDR2 sequences are SNHLY and FYNNEI. Trimming took 5 bases from V and 13 from J, leaving 9 bases between them.

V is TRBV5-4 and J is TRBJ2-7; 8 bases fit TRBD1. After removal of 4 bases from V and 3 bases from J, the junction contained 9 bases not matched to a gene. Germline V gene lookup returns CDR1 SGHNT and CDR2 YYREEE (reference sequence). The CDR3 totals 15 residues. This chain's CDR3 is CASSPPGDRGYEQYF. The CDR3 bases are TGTGCCAGCAGCCCACCCGGCGACAGGGGCTACGAGCAGTACTTC.

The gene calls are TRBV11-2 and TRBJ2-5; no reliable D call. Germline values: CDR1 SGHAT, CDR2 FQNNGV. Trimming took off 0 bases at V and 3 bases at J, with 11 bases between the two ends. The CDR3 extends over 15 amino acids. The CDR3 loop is CASSLDPSLEETQYF. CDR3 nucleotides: TGTGCCAGCAGCTTAGATCCCTCCCTTGAAGAGACCCAGTACTTC.

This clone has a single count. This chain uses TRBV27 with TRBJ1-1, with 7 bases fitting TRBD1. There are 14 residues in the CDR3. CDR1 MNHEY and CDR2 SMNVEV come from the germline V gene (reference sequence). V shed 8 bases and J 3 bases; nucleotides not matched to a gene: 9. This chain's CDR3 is CASSRGRWDTEAFF. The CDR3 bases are TGTGCCAGCTCGAGGGGGCGCTGGGACACTGAAGCTTTCTTT.

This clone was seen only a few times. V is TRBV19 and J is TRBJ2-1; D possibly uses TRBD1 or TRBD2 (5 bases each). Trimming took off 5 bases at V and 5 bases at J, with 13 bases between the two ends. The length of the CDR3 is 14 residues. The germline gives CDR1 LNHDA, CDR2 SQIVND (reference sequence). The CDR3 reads CASSQAGRNNEQFF. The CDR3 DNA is TGTGCCAGTAGTCAGGCAGGGAGAAACAATGAGCAGTTCTTC.

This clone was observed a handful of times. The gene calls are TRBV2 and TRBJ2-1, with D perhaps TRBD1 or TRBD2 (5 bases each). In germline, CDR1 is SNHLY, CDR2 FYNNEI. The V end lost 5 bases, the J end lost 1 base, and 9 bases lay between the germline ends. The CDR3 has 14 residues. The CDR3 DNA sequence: TGTGCCAGCAGTCCGGGACGGTCCTACAATGAGCAGTTCTTC. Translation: CASSPGRSYNEQFF.

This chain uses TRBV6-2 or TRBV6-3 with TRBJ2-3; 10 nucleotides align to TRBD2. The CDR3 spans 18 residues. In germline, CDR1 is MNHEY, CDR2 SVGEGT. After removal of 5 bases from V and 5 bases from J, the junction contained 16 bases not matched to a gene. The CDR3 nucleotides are TGTGCCAGCAGTCCCTTCGACGGAGCGGGGGGGCGTATAGATACGCAGTATTTT. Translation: CASSPFDGAGGRIDTQYF.

This chain's CDR3 is CASSSTGSGTEAFF. The CDR3 DNA follows: TGTGCCAGCAGCTCCACAGGGTCCGGCACTGAAGCTTTCTTT. The chain is built from TRBV5-4 and TRBJ1-1, with D perhaps matching TRBD1 (6 bases). Germline CDR1 SGHNT, CDR2 YYREEE (reference sequence). This CDR3 has 14 residues. V gave up 3 bases and J gave up 4 bases, with 13 bases separating them.

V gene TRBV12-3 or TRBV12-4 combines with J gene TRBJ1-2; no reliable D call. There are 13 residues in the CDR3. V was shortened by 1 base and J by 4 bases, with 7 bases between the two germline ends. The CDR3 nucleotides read TGTGCCAGCAGTTTAGTCCCAAGCTATGGCTACACCTTC. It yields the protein CASSLVPSYGYTF.

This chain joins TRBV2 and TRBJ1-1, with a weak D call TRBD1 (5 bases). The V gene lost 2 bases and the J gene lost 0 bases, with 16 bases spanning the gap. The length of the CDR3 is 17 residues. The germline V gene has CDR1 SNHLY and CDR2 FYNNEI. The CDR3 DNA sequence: TGTGCCAGCAGTGAACAGGGTCTCCATGGGATGAACACTGAAGCTTTCTTT. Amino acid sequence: CASSEQGLHGMNTEAFF. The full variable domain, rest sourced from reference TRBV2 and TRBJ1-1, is EPEVTQTPSHQVTQMGQEVILRCVPISNHLYFYWYRQILGQKVEFLVSFYNNEISEKSEIFDDQFSVERPDGSNFTLKIRSTKLEDSAMYFCASSEQGLHGMNTEAFFGQGTRLTVV.

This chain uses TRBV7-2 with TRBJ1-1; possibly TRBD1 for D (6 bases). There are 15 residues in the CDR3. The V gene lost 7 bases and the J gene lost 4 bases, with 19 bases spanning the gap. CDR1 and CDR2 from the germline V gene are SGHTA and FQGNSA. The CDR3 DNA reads TGTGCCAGCACCCGGGGGGCGGGAGGTGGCACTGAAGCTTTCTTT. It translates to CASTRGAGGGTEAFF.

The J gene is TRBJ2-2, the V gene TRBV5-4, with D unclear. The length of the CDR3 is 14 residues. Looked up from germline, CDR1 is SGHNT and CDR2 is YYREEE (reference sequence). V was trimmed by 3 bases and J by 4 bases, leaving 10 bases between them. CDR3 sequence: CASSWSGSTGELFF. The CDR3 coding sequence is TGTGCCAGCAGCTGGAGTGGCAGCACCGGGGAGCTGTTTTTT.